The clone carrying this T cell receptor beta chain was detected once. Sequencing was performed with immunoSEQ multiplex PCR; in TCRdb, only in-frame clones are kept and a portion is missing. The table includes about 66,000 clones, 85% to 95% detected once. The sample comes from a study of T cells after posttransplantation cyclophosphamide. CDR3 size: 14 residues. CDR1 and CDR2 from the germline V gene are MNHEY and SMNVEV (reference sequence). V shed 6 bases and J shed 5 bases, with 17 bases lying between them. The sequence derives from a young woman in good health and a related stem cell transplant donor. The specimen was PBMCs. The rearrangement uses TRBV27 and TRBJ2-7; perhaps D is TRBD1 or TRBD2 (6 bases each). Written as DNA, the CDR3 is TGTGCCAGCAGGGACTTAGGGGGGCAACACGAGCAGTACTTC. This codes for CASRDLGGQHEQYF.